The count of the clone carrying this TCR beta chain is one. It was with random hexamers that 0.5 to 1 ug RNA was reverse transcribed. TCRdb re-analysed the immunoSEQ multiplex PCR reads in MiXCR, keeping a single row per CDR3 protein. The table lists approximately 180,000 distinct CDR3 sequences, approximately 93% of them singletons. These data belong to a study of CD8 T cells in Susac syndrome. Germline CDR1 is SGHDT and CDR2 is YYEEEE. The CDR3 contains 13 residues. V was pared by 2 bases and J by 4 bases, with 9 bases between. This chain links TRBV5-6 with TRBJ1-2; D is uncertain. The sequence was collected from a human donor with multiple sclerosis. Source material: CD4+ T cells from PBMCs. CDR3 in DNA: TGTGCCAGCAGCTTTTCCGGGAGCTATGGCTACACCTTC. Translating gives CASSFSGSYGYTF. Complete variable domain (other parts from reference TRBV5-6 and TRBJ1-2): DAGVTQSPTHLIKTRGQQVTLRCSPKSGHDTVSWYQQALGQGPQFIFQYYEEEERQRGNFPDRFSGHQFPNYSSELNVNALLLGDSALYLCASSFSGSYGYTFGSGTRLTVV.